The clone carrying this TCR beta chain appeared a few times. The data derive from a study of T cells in Graves' hyperthyroidism and ophthalmopathy. Study-level information: The initial diagnosis was the point when peripheral blood was collected, ahead of any treatment.

In germline, CDR1 is GTSNPN, CDR2 SVGIG (reference sequence). Trimming took 2 bases from V and 0 from J, leaving 17 bases between them. This CDR3 has 17 amino acids. RNA transcripts yielded amplified TCR beta CDR3 regions. First-round RT-PCR of the TCR CDR3 relied on the HTBI primer set. TCRdb passed the multiplex PCR reads through MiXCR, listing each CDR3 protein once. The sample has approximately 590,000 distinct CDR3 sequences, approximately 14% seen once. Patients aged 18 to 65 had newly diagnosed hyperthyroidism of under 2 months' duration. It was uncontrolled infection, other autoimmune disease, pregnancy or lactation that excluded patients. Isolation of PBMCs was performed on 8.5 to 10 ml fresh peripheral blood.

This sequence was found in a woman in her 30s with Graves' hyperthyroidism. The rearrangement uses TRBV30 and TRBJ2-4; TRBD2 might be the D (7 bases). Sequences were obtained from blood. Here the CDR3 reads CAWSSRGAGIAKNIQYF. CDR3 DNA sequence: TGTGCCTGGAGTTCTCGGGGGGCAGGCATAGCCAAAAACATTCAGTACTTC.